This TCR beta chain was identified during a study of Ad26.COV2.S vaccination and SARS-CoV-2 variants. Overall study: The donor participated in the COV1001 trial, in its Ad26.COV2.S arm. Ad26.COV2.S shots went into the muscle once or twice, 56 days apart. Study outcomes and limitations: A substantial breadth of spike-specific CD8+ and CD4+ T cell responses after vaccination has been reported.

Note on this clone: Its antigen is not known.

Treatment denoted: around 19 received Ad26.COV2.S at low or high dose, single or two shots; 5 received placebo; per-sample allocation not given. Each sample was drawn 63 days after the first injection (of vaccine or placebo). In Boston, the donor was an adult between 18-55 years of age. Sequenced by immunoSEQ multiplex PCR; TCRdb stores in-frame clones only, minus some. This table has 400,000 to 450,000 clones, approximately 90% appearing once. Source: peripheral blood, taken in a trial of Ad26.COV2.S vaccine versus placebo. The source of this sequence is a person aged 18-65 years who received the Ad26.COV2.S COVID-19 vaccine or a placebo.

The DNA of the CDR3 is TGTGCCTGGAGTGTCTTGACCTGGCGGGGGTCGTCGGGACACACTGAAGCTTTCTTT. Amino acids: CAWSVLTWRGSSGHTEAFF. The rearrangement links TRBV30 to TRBJ1-1; D is possibly TRBD1 (5 bases). V was cut by 0 bases and J by 3 bases, with 26 bases left in between. CDR3 length: 19 amino acids. Per germline, CDR1 GTSNPN and CDR2 SVGIG (reference sequence).